The present T cell receptor (beta chain) was sequenced within a study of cytomegalovirus exposure and HLA in healthy donors. As for the study in general: A previous analysis identified fewer than 130 million unique TCR beta sequences derived from about 180 million T cells.

Germline assignment: CDR1 SQVTM and CDR2 ANQGSEA. This CDR3 spans 12 amino acids. With 60 Vbeta and 13 Jbeta primers, the PCR was carried out. Method: immunoSEQ multiplex PCR; TCRdb's copy keeps in-frame clones and lacks some. Counted here are 100,000 to 150,000 clones, less than 80% occurring once; the ten biggest clones make up around 4%. General study findings and limits: Rarity characterized most TCR sequences, yet some public TCRs appeared in many donors.

To note about this clone: Its antigen is not identified.

The sequence was collected from a man aged 40-49 years in good health and CMV-seropositive. The chain links TRBV29-1 to TRBJ2-5; 7 positions agree with TRBD1. Gene TRBJ2-7 matches the end of the DNA better, so the J call may be wrong. The sequencing sample was made of PBMCs. In DNA, the CDR3 is TGCAGCGCCGAGAGGGGGCAGGGCGAGCAGTACTTC. Translation: CSAERGQGEQYF.